This entry lists 6 T cell receptor beta chains sequenced from one sample in a study of blood T cell repertoires in COVID-19. Sequencing was performed with immunoSEQ multiplex PCR; in TCRdb, only in-frame clones are kept and a portion is missing. In the table there are tens of thousands of clones, roughly 90% of which are singletons. The material sequenced was peripheral blood. Receptor source: a man between 50 and 59 years old with acute or convalescent COVID-19.

This chain uses TRBV5-1 with TRBJ2-1; 8 bases map to TRBD1. The germline V gene has CDR1 SGHRS and CDR2 YFSETQ. V shed 4 bases and J 6 bases; nucleotides not matched to a gene: 3. This CDR3 spans 13 amino acids. The CDR3 DNA reads as TGCGCCAGCAGCCTAGGACAGGGCAATGAGCAGTTCTTC. Its translation: CASSLGQGNEQFF.

The chain carries TRBV2 and TRBJ2-1, with 8 bases lining up with TRBD1. The CDR3 is made up of 16 amino acids. Trimming took 4 bases from V and 1 from J; bases not matched to a gene: 6. The germline gives CDR1 SNHLY, CDR2 FYNNEI. CDR3 in amino acids: CASSVRQGRSYNEQFF. In nucleotides, the CDR3 is TGTGCCAGCAGTGTCCGACAGGGGCGATCCTACAATGAGCAGTTCTTC.

The CDR3 is CASSPDTGGAYGYTF. Written as DNA, the CDR3 is TGCGCCAGCAGCCCAGATACAGGGGGGGCCTATGGCTACACCTTC. V usage is TRBV4-3 and J usage is TRBJ1-2, with 8 nucleotides matching TRBD1. From germline, CDR1 is LGHNA and CDR2 YSLEER. J gave up 4 bases and V 4 bases, and 8 bases lay outside the gene matches. The CDR3 contains 15 residues.

The V gene is TRBV10-1, the J gene TRBJ2-7; perhaps TRBD2 as D (5 bases). Germline CDR1 is WNHNN and CDR2 is SYGVQD (reference sequence). The ends were cut back, 6 bases at V and 2 bases at J, with 11 bases in the middle. The CDR3 has 13 amino acids. CDR3 residues: CASRPRETYEQYF. The CDR3, as DNA: TGCGCCAGCAGACCCCGGGAAACCTACGAGCAGTACTTC.

This chain uses TRBV7-9 with TRBJ2-5, with 8 nucleotides matching TRBD1. V gave up 4 bases and J gave up 5 bases; unmatched junction bases: 9. The CDR3 has 15 amino acids. Germline loops: CDR1 SEHNR, CDR2 FQNEAQ (reference sequence). CDR3 sequence: CASSSQGQGRETQYF. The CDR3 DNA sequence: TGTGCCAGCAGCTCGCAAGGACAGGGACGGGAGACCCAGTACTTC.

The chain uses TRBV7-9 and TRBJ2-3, with TRBD2 matching 10 bases. The CDR3 totals 16 residues. The ends lost 4 bases at V and 2 bases at J; junction bases unmatched: 6. The germline gives CDR1 SEHNR, CDR2 FQNEAQ (reference sequence). The CDR3, as DNA: TGTGCCAGCAGCTCACGGACTAGCGGAGACACAGATACGCAGTATTTT. Protein sequence: CASSSRTSGDTDTQYF. Full variable domain (remainder filled in from reference TRBV7-9 and TRBJ2-3): DTGVSQNPRHKITKRGQNVTFRCDPISEHNRLYWYRQTLGQGPEFLTYFQNEAQLEKSRLLSDRFSAERPKGSFSTLEIQRTEQGDSAMYLCASSSRTSGDTDTQYFGPGTRLTVL.